Below, 25 T cell receptor beta chains from the same sample are listed, as sequenced in a study of T cell responses to AZD1222 COVID-19 vaccine. Method: immunoSEQ multiplex PCR; TCRdb's copy keeps in-frame clones and lacks some. The table includes about 97,000 clones, roughly 84% detected once. This material consisted of peripheral blood, taken on day 0 of AZD1222 vaccination. The source of these receptors is an adult in good health.

V gene TRBV10-3 combines with J gene TRBJ2-7, with 15 bases fitting TRBD2. The CDR3 is 16 residues long. The J segment lost 1 base and the V segment lost 6 bases, leaving 4 bases of the junction unmatched. CDR1 is ENHRY, CDR2 SYGVKD, per germline. CDR3 in amino acids: CAISGTSGGRSYEQYF. The CDR3 DNA follows: TGTGCCATCAGCGGGACTAGCGGGGGGCGATCCTACGAGCAGTACTTC.

Only one count was recorded for this clone. This chain joins TRBV4-3 and TRBJ1-4; 7 positions agree with TRBD1. The length of the CDR3 is 14 residues. V trimming: 1 base; J trimming: 7 bases; junction bases outside the gene matches: 3. Germline V gene data show CDR1 as LGHNA and CDR2 as YSLEER. This CDR3 reads CASSQAGGGEKLFF. The CDR3, as DNA: TGCGCCAGCAGCCAAGCAGGGGGGGGTGAAAAACTGTTTTTT.

CDR3: CASSLGSVTVTEAFF. The CDR3, as DNA: TGTGCCAGCAGCTTAGGATCTGTAACCGTCACTGAAGCTTTCTTT. The chain combines TRBV7-2 with TRBJ1-1; D uncertain. Germline lookup yields CDR1 SGHTA and CDR2 FQGNSA. The V and J ends lost 1 base and 4 bases respectively, with 13 bases between them. The CDR3 length is 15 residues. Supplemented by reference TRBV7-2 and TRBJ1-1, the full variable domain reads GAGVSQSPSNKVTEKGKDVELRCDPISGHTALYWYRQSLGQGLEFLIYFQGNSAPDKSGLPSDRFSAERTGGSVSTLTIQRTQQEDSAVYLCASSLGSVTVTEAFFGQGTRLTVV.

The chain couples TRBV28 to TRBJ2-7; 9 nucleotides line up with TRBD1. V shed 5 bases and J 5 bases; nucleotides not matched to a gene: 10. The germline CDR1 and CDR2 sequences are MDHEN and SYDVKM. CDR3 length: 15 amino acids. CDR3 DNA: TGTGCCAGCAGTGTCACCGGGACAGGGCTCAACGAGCAGTACTTC. Translated: CASSVTGTGLNEQYF. Using reference TRBV28 and TRBJ2-7 for the parts outside the CDR3, the full variable domain is DVKVTQSSRYLVKRTGEKVFLECVQDMDHENMFWYRQDPGLGLRLIYFSYDVKMKEKGDIPEGYSVSREKKERFSLILESASTNQTSMYLCASSVTGTGLNEQYFGPGTRLTVT.

This chain links TRBV19 with TRBJ2-5; D uncertain. CDR1 and CDR2 (germline): LNHDA, SQIVND (reference sequence). With 5 bases removed from V and 2 bases from J, the gap between germline ends came to 12 bases. CDR3 size: 14 residues. DNA for the CDR3: TGTGCCAGTAGTCCAGGACGAAGACAAGAGACCCAGTACTTC. It yields the protein CASSPGRRQETQYF.

J is TRBJ1-1 and V is TRBV7-9; a weak D match, TRBD1 (6 bases). CDR3 length: 14 residues. V lost 5 bases, J lost 1 base, and 11 bases lay in between. CDR1 is SEHNR and CDR2 is FQNEAQ in the germline V gene (reference sequence). In DNA, the CDR3 is TGTGCCAGCAGCGCAACGACAGGGAACACTGAAGCTTTCTTT. It translates to CASSATTGNTEAFF. Full variable domain (outside the CDR3, taken from reference TRBV7-9 and TRBJ1-1): DTGVSQNPRHKITKRGQNVTFRCDPISEHNRLYWYRQTLGQGPEFLTYFQNEAQLEKSRLLSDRFSAERPKGSFSTLEIQRTEQGDSAMYLCASSATTGNTEAFFGQGTRLTVV.

This clone was detected many times. The rearrangement uses TRBV18 and TRBJ1-2; D is perhaps TRBD1 (6 bases). V lost 6 bases and J lost 4, with 12 bases in between. Looked up from germline, CDR1 is KGHSH and CDR2 is LQKENI. The CDR3 runs 13 residues. The CDR3 sequence: CASSHSRGYGYTF. CDR3 DNA sequence: TGTGCCAGCTCGCACTCCAGGGGCTATGGCTACACCTTC.

V gene TRBV11-3 combines with J gene TRBJ1-4; TRBD1 aligns across 8 bases. Germline loops: CDR1 SGHNT, CDR2 YENEEA. The V gene end was trimmed by 6 bases and the J gene end by 7 bases; junction bases not matched to a gene: 16. This CDR3 has 17 amino acids. CDR3 coding DNA: TGTGCCAGCAGTTTTATTACCGGGACAGGAGGAGTTGAAAAACTGTTTTTT. This codes for CASSFITGTGGVEKLFF.

CDR3 sequence (DNA): TGTGCCAGCAGGTCAACAGGAAAGGGACAGCCCCAGCATTTT. This gives the protein CASRSTGKGQPQHF. V gene TRBV7-2 combines with J gene TRBJ1-5, with D possibly being TRBD1 (5 bases). Trimming removed 6 bases from V and 7 bases from J, with 16 bases in between. Germline lookup yields CDR1 SGHTA and CDR2 FQGNSA. CDR3 size: 14 residues.

V is TRBV10-3 and J is TRBJ2-3, with a tentative D call TRBD2 (6 bases). This CDR3 region has 12 residues. The V and J ends lost 8 bases and 3 bases respectively, with 9 bases between them. Germline CDR1 ENHRY, CDR2 SYGVKD. The CDR3 reads CAISLATDTQYF. For the CDR3, the DNA is TGTGCCATCTCACTAGCAACAGATACGCAGTATTTT.

This clone was recorded only once. The chain has TRBV7-8 and TRBJ1-1, with D perhaps TRBD1 (5 bases). Germline CDR1 SGHVS, CDR2 FQNEAQ. Trimming removed 4 bases at V and 3 bases at J, with 18 bases between. The length of the CDR3 is 16 residues. The CDR3 DNA reads TGTGCCAGCAGCTCGCCAGGGAGTAGACCGGACACTGAAGCTTTCTTT. It yields the protein CASSSPGSRPDTEAFF.

This chain joins TRBV9 and TRBJ2-2, with a possible D match to TRBD2 (5 bases). Germline lookup yields CDR1 SGDLS and CDR2 YYNGEE. There are 17 residues in the CDR3. With 3 bases removed from V and 3 bases from J, the gap between germline ends came to 18 bases. The CDR3 reads CASSAEAGEWDTGELFF. CDR3 nucleotides: TGTGCCAGCAGCGCCGAAGCCGGGGAATGGGACACCGGGGAGCTGTTTTTT. The variable domain in full, completed from reference TRBV9 and TRBJ2-2, reads DSGVTQTPKHLITATGQRVTLRCSPRSGDLSVYWYQQSLDQGLQFLIQYYNGEERAKGNILERFSAQQFPDLHSELNLSSLELGDSALYFCASSAEAGEWDTGELFFGEGSRLTVL.

V and J are TRBV11-3 and TRBJ1-1, with TRBD1 as a possible D gene (6 bases). Trimming took off 0 bases at V and 7 bases at J, with 12 bases between the two ends. This CDR3 is built from 14 residues. Germline lookup yields CDR1 SGHNT and CDR2 YENEEA. CDR3 protein: CASSLETGHLEAFF. CDR3 bases: TGTGCCAGCAGCTTAGAAACGGGACACCTTGAAGCTTTCTTT.

The chain is built from TRBV7-3 and TRBJ1-1; D unresolved. V gave up 1 base and J gave up 1 base, with 7 bases separating them. This CDR3 spans 14 amino acids. Germline V CDR1 and CDR2: SGHTA, FQGTGA. The CDR3 spells CASSLMGRNTEAFF. DNA of the CDR3: TGTGCCAGCAGCTTAATGGGCAGGAACACTGAAGCTTTCTTT.

This clone was observed a handful of times. The gene calls are TRBV4-1 and TRBJ1-5; D gene unclear. CDR1 MGHRA and CDR2 YSYEKL come from the germline V gene. The ends were cut back, 5 bases at V and 4 bases at J, with 9 bases in the middle. CDR3 length: 13 amino acids. DNA of the CDR3: TGCGCCAGCAGCTCGAATACGAATCAGCCCCAGCATTTT. Its protein is CASSSNTNQPQHF.

The CDR3, as DNA: TGTGCCAGCAGTTACGGACGGGGCAGATACTCACCCCTCCACTTT. As protein: CASSYGRGRYSPLHF. The chain links TRBV6-5 to TRBJ1-6; D possibly corresponds to TRBD1 (5 bases). In germline, CDR1 is MNHEY, CDR2 SVGAGI. CDR3 length equals 15 residues. Trimming left V 2 bases short and J 10 bases short, with 15 bases between.

CDR3 in amino acids: CASRPLGSNYGYTF. The CDR3 DNA reads as TGTGCCAGCAGGCCCCTTGGTAGTAACTATGGCTACACCTTC. This chain links TRBV6-5 with TRBJ1-2; no definite D call. Deletions cut 6 bases from V and 1 base from J, with 12 bases between. The length of the CDR3 is 14 residues. Germline-derived CDR1 and CDR2 are MNHEY and SVGAGI.

This clone was picked up a small number of times. The V call is TRBV5-1, the J call TRBJ1-1, with D possibly being TRBD1 (5 bases). Germline CDR1 and CDR2: SGHRS and YFSETQ. The CDR3 covers 14 residues. V lost 1 base and J 7 bases, leaving 14 bases between the germline ends. CDR3 protein: CASSLFQGGGEAFF. CDR3 in DNA: TGCGCCAGCAGCTTGTTTCAGGGTGGGGGTGAAGCTTTCTTT.

V is TRBV29-1 and J is TRBJ2-3; 7 bases are shared with TRBD2. The germline V gene encodes CDR1 SQVTM and CDR2 ANQGSEA. The CDR3 is made up of 13 amino acids. J lost 4 bases, V lost 6 bases, and 7 bases had no gene match. The CDR3 DNA reads as TGCAGCGTGGGCCTCGGGGGGTCAGATACGCAGTATTTT. Translating it yields CSVGLGGSDTQYF.

V usage is TRBV5-1 and J usage is TRBJ2-1, with 12 bases identical to TRBD2. The germline V gene encodes CDR1 SGHRS and CDR2 YFSETQ. Trimming cost V 5 bases and J 7 bases; bases outside gene matches: 7. The CDR3 covers 15 residues. CDR3 DNA: TGCGCCAGCAGTCGCGCTAGCGGGGGGGCTAATGAGCAGTTCTTC. It is translated as CASSRASGGANEQFF.

There are a few counts of this clone. The chain has TRBV9 and TRBJ2-3; no reliable D call. Deletions cut 3 bases from V and 1 base from J, with 9 bases between. This CDR3 is built from 14 residues. Germline V gene sequence: CDR1 SGDLS, CDR2 YYNGEE. CDR3 amino acids: CASSDRLGTDTQYF. The CDR3 region has the DNA TGTGCCAGCAGCGACCGACTGGGCACAGATACGCAGTATTTT.

The chain employs TRBV6-4 and TRBJ1-6; no reliable D call. Trimming stripped 1 base from V and 7 bases from J, with 8 bases between. The CDR3 consists of 14 residues. CDR1 is MRHNA and CDR2 is SNTAGT in the germline V gene. CDR3 sequence reads: CASSDFSANSPLHF. The DNA for the CDR3 is TGTGCCAGCAGTGACTTTTCAGCAAATTCACCCCTCCACTTT.

V is TRBV4-1 and J is TRBJ2-4; weak D call: TRBD2 (5 bases). V was pared by 4 bases and J by 3 bases, with 13 bases between. The germline V gene has CDR1 MGHRA and CDR2 YSYEKL. The CDR3 covers 15 residues. The DNA of the CDR3 is TGCGCCAGCAGCCGCGGTCCGAGGGTCAAAAACATTCAGTACTTC. This sequence encodes CASSRGPRVKNIQYF.

The rearrangement uses TRBV2 and TRBJ1-3; D is undetermined. This CDR3 is built from 13 residues. Germline CDR1 is SNHLY and CDR2 is FYNNEI. Trimming removed 7 bases from V and 4 bases from J, with 11 bases in between. In DNA form, the CDR3 reads TGTGCCAGCACGTGGATCGCGGGAAACACCATATATTTT. This encodes CASTWIAGNTIYF.

The chain couples TRBV7-7 to TRBJ2-7; 7 nucleotides match TRBD1. Germline-derived CDR1 and CDR2 are SSHAT and FNYEAQ (reference sequence). CDR3 length equals 15 residues. In DNA form, the CDR3 reads TGTGCTAGTCCCTGGCGACGGGACAGCTCCTACGAGCAGTACTTC. Translated, it gives CASPWRRDSSYEQYF.